These 9 T cell receptor beta chains were all obtained from the same sample, sequenced in a study of cytomegalovirus exposure and HLA in healthy donors. PCR was performed using 60 Vbeta and 13 Jbeta primers. Generated by immunoSEQ multiplex PCR, the TCRdb table keeps only in-frame clones and is missing some. The table has over 150,000 clones, 70% to 75% seen once. Sequenced input: PBMCs. Source of these receptors: a male donor in good health and CMV-seronegative.

The V call is TRBV9, the J call TRBJ1-2; weak D call: TRBD1 (5 bases). Per germline, CDR1 SGDLS and CDR2 YYNGEE. Trimming cost V 4 bases and J 4 bases, with 17 bases left between them. The CDR3 totals 15 residues. The CDR3 sequence is CASSHRDSSGYGYTF. CDR3 nucleotide sequence: TGTGCCAGCAGCCACCGGGACTCCTCGGGCTATGGCTACACCTTC.

In DNA, the CDR3 is TGTGCCAGCAGTCCCCTACGGACAGGGAATCAGCCCCAGCATTTT. Translated: CASSPLRTGNQPQHF. V usage is TRBV28 and J usage is TRBJ1-5, with TRBD1 matching 8 bases. The CDR3 is made up of 15 amino acids. The germline gives CDR1 MDHEN, CDR2 SYDVKM. V lost 5 bases, J lost 4 bases, and 7 bases stayed unmatched.

This rearrangement joins TRBV6-6 to TRBJ1-1, with 9 bases lining up with TRBD1. The CDR3 contains 11 residues. Germline V CDR1 and CDR2: MNHNY, SVGAGI (reference sequence). V dropped 6 bases and J dropped 8; count of bases not matched to a gene: 1. This CDR3 reads CASRGTGEAFF. CDR3 nucleotides: TGTGCCAGCAGGGGGACAGGGGAAGCTTTCTTT.

The J gene is TRBJ2-7, the V gene TRBV27, with 8 nucleotides matching TRBD2. Germline V gene lookup returns CDR1 MNHEY and CDR2 SMNVEV (reference sequence). This CDR3 has 16 amino acids. Trimming took 5 bases from V and 1 from J; bases not matched to a gene: 10. CDR3 coding DNA: TGTGCCAGCAGTCTCTCGGGGGGGGGTAGATCCTACGAGCAGTACTTC. As protein: CASSLSGGGRSYEQYF.

This clone was observed a few times. The junction departs from the called germline gene at one end, perhaps through a read error. This CDR3 reads CASSESAGDYNEQFF. CDR3 sequence (DNA): TGTGCCAGCAGTGAGTCAGCGGGAGACTACAATGAGCAGTTCTTC. The V call is TRBV10-3, the J call TRBJ2-1; 8 positions match TRBD2. Germline CDR1 reads ENHRY; CDR2 reads SYGVKD. The CDR3 covers 15 residues.

The chain has TRBV19 and TRBJ1-5; D perhaps matches TRBD1 (5 bases). Trimming cost V 4 bases and J 5 bases, with 12 bases left between them. The CDR3 totals 14 residues. The germline gives CDR1 LNHDA, CDR2 SQIVND (reference sequence). CDR3 nucleotides: TGTGCCAGTAGTACGGGGGTCGGTGATCAGCCCCAGCATTTT. Its translation: CASSTGVGDQPQHF. The full variable domain, its missing parts supplied by reference TRBV19 and TRBJ1-5, is DGGITQSPKYLFRKEGQNVTLSCEQNLNHDAMYWYRQDPGQGLRLIYYSQIVNDFQKGDIAEGYSVSREKKESFPLTVTSAQKNPTAFYLCASSTGVGDQPQHFGDGTRLSIL.

The chain has TRBV30 and TRBJ2-7; 15 bases line up with TRBD2. The V segment lost 0 bases and the J segment 2 bases; nucleotides outside the gene matches: 8. The CDR3 is made up of 18 amino acids. Germline CDR1 reads GTSNPN; CDR2 reads SVGIG (reference sequence). The CDR3 nucleotides are TGTGCCTGGAGTGTATATTTCGGACTAGCGGGGGGGACCTACGAGCAGTACTTC. Its protein product is CAWSVYFGLAGGTYEQYF.

As DNA, the CDR3 is TGTGCCAGCAGTTTCAACCCGGACAGTACTAATGAAAAACTGTTTTTT. Amino acids: CASSFNPDSTNEKLFF. The chain combines TRBV28 with TRBJ1-4; maybe TRBD1 (6 bases). Germline V gives CDR1 MDHEN, CDR2 SYDVKM. The CDR3 runs 16 residues. V lost 3 bases and J 2 bases, leaving 13 bases between the germline ends.

J is TRBJ2-3 and V is TRBV6-5; no clear D. Germline loops: CDR1 MNHEY, CDR2 SVGAGI. CDR3 length: 13 amino acids. Trimming took 0 bases from V and 3 from J, leaving 4 bases between them. CDR3 DNA sequence: TGTGCCAGCAGTTACTCAGAGACAGATACGCAGTATTTT. Its translation is CASSYSETDTQYF.